The next 26 T cell receptor beta chains were all read from a single sample in a study of blood T cell repertoires in COVID-19. TCRdb keeps only in-frame clones here, not all; method: immunoSEQ multiplex PCR. The repertoire holds under 75,000 clones, with 85% to 90% as singletons. The sequencing sample was made of peripheral blood. These receptors originate from a man aged 55 to 70 with active COVID-19.

The chain employs TRBV28 and TRBJ1-5; perhaps TRBD1 as D (6 bases). V lost 5 bases and J 1 base, leaving 15 bases between the germline ends. Germline CDR1 and CDR2: MDHEN and SYDVKM. There are 16 residues in the CDR3. This CDR3 reads CASSVRLGQSNQPQHF. Written as DNA, the CDR3 is TGTGCCAGCAGTGTCCGTCTAGGACAGAGCAATCAGCCCCAGCATTTT.

This sequence joins TRBV7-2 and TRBJ1-5; no firm D call. CDR1 and CDR2 from the germline V gene are SGHTA and FQGNSA. This CDR3 has 14 residues. Trimming removed 5 bases at V and 2 bases at J, with 10 bases between. The CDR3 loop is CASSQNLGNQPQHF. The DNA of the CDR3 is TGTGCCAGCAGCCAGAACCTAGGCAATCAGCCCCAGCATTTT.

This chain connects TRBV24-1 to TRBJ1-5, with TRBD1 matching 7 bases. After removal of 6 bases from V and 1 base from J, the junction contained 2 bases not matched to a gene. In germline, CDR1 is KGHDR, CDR2 SFDVKD. The length of the CDR3 is 14 residues. The CDR3 DNA reads TGTGCCACCAGTCAGACAGGGAGCAATCAGCCCCAGCATTTT. Translation gives CATSQTGSNQPQHF.

This clone has a handful of counts. The V and J genes are TRBV5-8 and TRBJ1-4; D call uncertain. Per the germline V gene, CDR1 is SGHTS and CDR2 is YDEGEE. The CDR3 covers 12 residues. Deletions cut 0 bases from V and 7 bases from J, with 4 bases between. The CDR3 bases are TGTGCCAGCAGCTTGGCCGGTGAAAAACTGTTTTTT. Translation: CASSLAGEKLFF. Full variable domain (outside the CDR3, taken from reference TRBV5-8 and TRBJ1-4): EAGVTQSPTHLIKTRGQQATLRCSPISGHTSVYWYQQALGLGLQFLLWYDEGEERNRGNFPPRFSGRQFPNYSSELNVNALELEDSALYLCASSLAGEKLFFGSGTQLSVL.

This sequence joins TRBV9 and TRBJ2-7; 8 nucleotides align to TRBD1. V dropped 0 bases and J dropped 5; count of bases not matched to a gene: 4. CDR1 and CDR2 (germline): SGDLS, YYNGEE. This CDR3 has 14 amino acids. The CDR3 loop is CASSVGPGGDEQYF. The DNA for the CDR3 is TGTGCCAGCAGCGTAGGTCCAGGGGGCGACGAGCAGTACTTC. Complete variable domain (other parts from reference TRBV9 and TRBJ2-7): DSGVTQTPKHLITATGQRVTLRCSPRSGDLSVYWYQQSLDQGLQFLIQYYNGEERAKGNILERFSAQQFPDLHSELNLSSLELGDSALYFCASSVGPGGDEQYFGPGTRLTVT.

V gene TRBV9 combines with J gene TRBJ2-7; weak D call: TRBD2 (6 bases). The length of the CDR3 is 15 residues. Germline V gene lookup returns CDR1 SGDLS and CDR2 YYNGEE. Trimming removed 1 base from V and 1 base from J, with 12 bases in between. CDR3 amino acids: CASSVSWGTSYEQYF. Here the CDR3 DNA reads TGTGCCAGCAGCGTATCATGGGGGACTTCCTACGAGCAGTACTTC.

The chain links TRBV18 to TRBJ1-1, with 8 nucleotides matching TRBD1. CDR1 is KGHSH, CDR2 LQKENI, per germline. The CDR3 runs 14 residues. V dropped 5 bases and J dropped 1; count of bases not matched to a gene: 3. CDR3 residues: CASSYTGGNTEAFF. CDR3 bases: TGTGCCAGCTCATACACAGGGGGGAACACTGAAGCTTTCTTT. The full variable domain, its missing parts supplied by reference TRBV18 and TRBJ1-1, is NAGVMQNPRHLVRRRGQEARLRCSPMKGHSHVYWYRQLPEEGLKFMVYLQKENIIDESGMPKERFSAEFPKEGPSILRIQQVVRGDSAAYFCASSYTGGNTEAFFGQGTRLTVV.

This rearrangement joins TRBV3-1 (or the pseudogene TRBV3-2) to TRBJ2-2, with TRBD2 matching over 8 bases. The CDR3 totals 14 residues. J was trimmed by 7 bases and V by 4 bases; bases with no gene match: 5. CDR1 and CDR2 from the germline V gene are LGHDT and YNNKEL (reference sequence). The CDR3 nucleotides are TGTGCCAGCAGCCTTCGGGGGGGCTTCGGGGAGCTGTTTTTT. Its translation: CASSLRGGFGELFF.

The rearrangement links TRBV7-6 to TRBJ2-2; D uncertain. CDR1 is SGHVS, CDR2 FNYEAQ, per germline. V was shortened by 1 base and J by 5 bases, with 14 bases between the two germline ends. The CDR3 loop spans 16 amino acids. CDR3 in DNA: TGTGCCAGCAGCTTAGGTGGAGTAGAGTCTACCGGGGAGCTGTTTTTT. Translated, it gives CASSLGGVESTGELFF. Full variable domain (missing parts from reference TRBV7-6 and TRBJ2-2): GAGVSQSPRYKVTKRGQDVALRCDPISGHVSLYWYRQALGQGPEFLTYFNYEAQQDKSGLPNDRFSAERPEGSISTLTIQRTEQRDSAMYRCASSLGGVESTGELFFGEGSRLTVL.

This chain joins TRBV7-3 and TRBJ2-3; 13 bases fit TRBD2. This CDR3 is built from 17 residues. Germline trimming cut 5 bases from V and 4 bases from J; bases unmatched to any gene: 9. CDR1 is SGHTA and CDR2 is FQGTGA in the germline V gene. This chain's CDR3 is CASSPGTSGEWADTQYF. The DNA for the CDR3 is TGTGCCAGCAGCCCCGGGACTAGCGGGGAATGGGCAGATACGCAGTATTTT.

The chain is built from TRBV28 and TRBJ2-1; D is unresolved. The CDR3 extends over 15 amino acids. CDR1 is MDHEN, CDR2 SYDVKM, per germline. Deletions cut 5 bases from V and 0 bases from J, with 11 bases between. CDR3 sequence reads: CASSPPRSSYNEQFF. The CDR3 nucleotides are TGTGCCAGCAGTCCCCCCAGGTCCTCCTACAATGAGCAGTTCTTC.

The chain combines TRBV28 with TRBJ2-5, with 7 bases matching TRBD1. CDR3 length: 13 amino acids. CDR1 is MDHEN, CDR2 SYDVKM, per germline. The V gene end was trimmed by 5 bases and the J gene end by 8 bases; junction bases not matched to a gene: 8. This CDR3 reads CASSKGAGRTQYF. CDR3 nucleotides: TGTGCCAGCAGTAAGGGGGCAGGGAGAACCCAGTACTTC.

The genes are TRBV5-6 and TRBJ2-3; TRBD1 matches 7 bases. Looked up from germline, CDR1 is SGHDT and CDR2 is YYEEEE. The CDR3 has 13 amino acids. Unmatched junction bases numbered 3, after V lost 8 bases and J lost 0 bases. The CDR3 loop reads CASGQVSTDTQYF. As DNA, the CDR3 is TGTGCCAGTGGACAGGTCAGCACAGATACGCAGTATTTT.

This sequence joins TRBV10-3 and TRBJ2-1; 10 bases are a match to TRBD2. The CDR3 extends over 14 amino acids. Losses at the gene ends were 7 bases for V and 8 bases for J; bases not matched to a gene: 8. Germline-derived CDR1 and CDR2 are ENHRY and SYGVKD. DNA of the CDR3: TGTGCCATCACTCCTAGCGGGAGTGGCTATGAGCAGTTCTTC. Protein: CAITPSGSGYEQFF.

Worth noting for this clone: Within the sample, other DNA sequences also encode this same CDR3. This chain uses TRBV7-9 with TRBJ1-3; D gene ambiguous. The CDR3 totals 13 residues. Per the germline V gene, CDR1 is SEHNR and CDR2 is FQNEAQ (reference sequence). The germline V and J ends were trimmed by 1 base and 4 bases, with 5 bases remaining between them. The DNA of the CDR3 is TGTGCCAGCAGCTTAGAATCGGGAAACACCATATATTTT. Protein sequence: CASSLESGNTIYF. Full variable domain (missing parts from reference TRBV7-9 and TRBJ1-3): DTGVSQNPRHKITKRGQNVTFRCDPISEHNRLYWYRQTLGQGPEFLTYFQNEAQLEKSRLLSDRFSAERPKGSFSTLEIQRTEQGDSAMYLCASSLESGNTIYFGEGSWLTVV.

The CDR3 nucleotides read TGTGCCAGCAGTTCCCCCTCGGTGGTGGAGACCCAGTACTTC. It codes for CASSSPSVVETQYF. The chain carries TRBV6-6 and TRBJ2-5; D is undetermined. The CDR3 has 14 amino acids. Trimming took off 4 bases at V and 5 bases at J, with 14 bases between the two ends. Germline CDR1 reads MNHNY; CDR2 reads SVGAGI (reference sequence).

The chain recombines TRBV27 with TRBJ1-2; 7 positions match TRBD1. The CDR3 consists of 19 residues. Looked up from germline, CDR1 is MNHEY and CDR2 is SMNVEV (reference sequence). The ends lost 1 base at V and 4 bases at J; junction bases unmatched: 18. CDR3 region: CASSLLGAHGQDPLYGYTF. The DNA for the CDR3 is TGTGCCAGCAGTTTATTGGGGGCCCACGGACAGGATCCCCTCTATGGCTACACCTTC.

V and J are TRBV7-3 and TRBJ2-7, with 11 bases lining up with TRBD1. This CDR3 spans 14 amino acids. Germline V gene data show CDR1 as SGHTA and CDR2 as FQGTGA. V gave up 5 bases and J gave up 3 bases; unmatched junction bases: 3. CDR3 nucleotides: TGTGCCAGCAGCGCCGGGACAGGGGGCTACGAGCAGTACTTC. Translated: CASSAGTGGYEQYF.

The chain recombines TRBV11-2 with TRBJ2-4; D is possibly TRBD2 (6 bases). In germline, CDR1 is SGHAT, CDR2 FQNNGV. This CDR3 spans 13 amino acids. V was shortened by 0 bases and J by 8 bases, with 8 bases between the two germline ends. In DNA form, the CDR3 reads TGTGCCAGCAGCTTAGAGGGGGGAGACATTCAGTACTTC. Its protein product is CASSLEGGDIQYF.

This chain uses TRBV7-9 with TRBJ1-1; D is unclear. Germline-derived CDR1 and CDR2 are SEHNR and FQNEAQ (reference sequence). The CDR3 runs to 12 residues. V lost 1 base and J 7 bases, leaving 7 bases between the germline ends. Written as DNA, the CDR3 is TGTGCCAGCAGCTTAGGGCAAATTGAAGCTTTCTTT. Encoded protein: CASSLGQIEAFF.

This chain connects TRBV10-3 to TRBJ1-1; D remains unclear. V lost 2 bases to trimming and J lost 1 base, with 11 bases between them. The germline CDR1 and CDR2 sequences are ENHRY and SYGVKD. The CDR3 spans 15 residues. The CDR3 reads CAISEGLGKNTEAFF. The DNA for the CDR3 is TGTGCCATCAGTGAGGGTCTCGGGAAGAACACTGAAGCTTTCTTT.

V usage is TRBV10-3 and J usage is TRBJ2-5; D uncertain. CDR3 size: 12 residues. Germline V CDR1 and CDR2: ENHRY, SYGVKD. The ends were cut back, 4 bases at V and 3 bases at J, with 6 bases in the middle. The CDR3 bases are TGTGCCATCAGTGCCAGCGAAGAGACCCAGTACTTC. Its protein product is CAISASEETQYF.

V and J are TRBV28 and TRBJ2-2, with a possible D match to TRBD1 (5 bases). Trimming shortened V by 5 bases and J by 2 bases, and 12 bases separated the two germline ends. The CDR3 sequence is 15 residues long. Looked up from germline, CDR1 is MDHEN and CDR2 is SYDVKM. Written as DNA, the CDR3 is TGTGCCAGCAGTATGTCCAGGGTAAACACCGGGGAGCTGTTTTTT. Translated: CASSMSRVNTGELFF.

In its sample, this clone was seen once. V gene TRBV5-1 combines with J gene TRBJ2-7; 7 positions match TRBD2. Germline V CDR1 and CDR2: SGHRS, YFSETQ. The CDR3 is 15 amino acids. V gave up 0 bases and J gave up 6 bases; unmatched junction bases: 9. CDR3 sequence (DNA): TGCGCCAGCAGCTTGGACGGGGGGACTTGGGGCGAGCAGTACTTC. Amino acids: CASSLDGGTWGEQYF.

V and J are TRBV4-3 and TRBJ1-5; D gene unclear. Trimming stripped 0 bases from V and 6 bases from J, with 6 bases between. Germline values: CDR1 LGHNA, CDR2 YSLEER. The CDR3 has 13 amino acids. The CDR3 region has the DNA TGCGCCAGCAGCCAAGATCTAGGTCAGCCCCAGCATTTT. This sequence encodes CASSQDLGQPQHF.

This chain connects TRBV7-9 to TRBJ2-1; 9 bases align to TRBD2. Germline lookup yields CDR1 SEHNR and CDR2 FQNEAQ (reference sequence). The CDR3 totals 16 residues. The ends lost 3 bases at V and 7 bases at J; junction bases unmatched: 10. CDR3 DNA sequence: TGTGCCAGCAGCTTTGCGGGAGGGCCCTCGGGAAATGAGCAGTTCTTC. Residues: CASSFAGGPSGNEQFF.